The 23 T cell receptor beta chains presented below share a single source sample, sequenced in a study of blood T cell repertoires in COVID-19. TCRdb keeps only in-frame clones here, not all; method: immunoSEQ multiplex PCR. The table has roughly 220,000 clones, about 85% seen once. The sequencing sample was made of PBMCs or T cells enriched from blood (not recorded which). The receptors were gathered from a woman in her 30s who had recovered from COVID-19.

The rearrangement joins TRBV15 to TRBJ1-5, with 7 bases lining up with TRBD1. J was trimmed by 4 bases and V by 3 bases; bases with no gene match: 6. The germline gives CDR1 LNHNV, CDR2 YYDKDF (reference sequence). The CDR3 has 15 amino acids. The CDR3 bases are TGTGCCACCAGCAGTAGGGGGCGGGGAAATCAGCCCCAGCATTTT. Encoded protein: CATSSRGRGNQPQHF.

The J gene is TRBJ1-2, the V gene TRBV28; 11 nucleotides align to TRBD1. CDR3 length: 14 residues. V lost 3 bases to trimming and J lost 8 bases; unmatched junction nucleotides: 5. Germline V CDR1 and CDR2: MDHEN, SYDVKM. DNA for the CDR3: TGTGCCAGCAGTTTCGGACAGGGGGCGCGAGGCTACACCTTC. It yields the protein CASSFGQGARGYTF.

V is TRBV6-5 and J is TRBJ1-2, with 7 bases that match TRBD1. The ends lost 5 bases at V and 4 bases at J; junction bases unmatched: 10. CDR3 size: 15 residues. Germline V gene sequence: CDR1 MNHEY, CDR2 SVGAGI. CDR3 coding DNA: TGTGCCAGCAGTCCGACGGACAGGCCCGCCTATGGCTACACCTTC. Its protein is CASSPTDRPAYGYTF.

This clone was counted a single time. The genes are TRBV4-3 and TRBJ1-2; D is undetermined. V lost 0 bases and J lost 8, with 16 bases in between. This CDR3 has 15 amino acids. Germline CDR1 is LGHNA and CDR2 is YSLEER. This CDR3 reads CASSQDWSRVGGYTF. As DNA, the CDR3 is TGCGCCAGCAGCCAAGATTGGTCTCGGGTAGGAGGCTACACCTTC.

The CDR3 DNA reads TGTGCCAGCAATTCCGGGGAACGTTCACCCCTCCACTTT. Translated: CASNSGERSPLHF. The chain carries TRBV2 and TRBJ1-6; D gene uncertain. Germline-derived CDR1 and CDR2 are SNHLY and FYNNEI. Deletions cut 7 bases from V and 9 bases from J, with 13 bases between. The CDR3 runs 13 residues.

This chain uses TRBV2 with TRBJ2-1; 8 bases match TRBD1. Germline V gives CDR1 SNHLY, CDR2 FYNNEI. The CDR3 extends over 13 amino acids. V shed 8 bases and J 6 bases; nucleotides not matched to a gene: 6. This CDR3 reads CASPRTGPNEQFF. CDR3 nucleotides: TGTGCCAGCCCGAGGACAGGGCCCAATGAGCAGTTCTTC.

V gene TRBV4-1 combines with J gene TRBJ1-4; no definite D call. With 0 bases removed from V and 7 bases from J, the gap between germline ends came to 9 bases. CDR1 and CDR2 (germline): MGHRA, YSYEKL. The CDR3 covers 14 residues. The CDR3 DNA follows: TGCGCCAGCAGCCAAGACAGGAATTTTGAAAAACTGTTTTTT. It yields the protein CASSQDRNFEKLFF.

The chain couples TRBV15 to TRBJ1-3; unclear D gene. V was cut by 0 bases and J by 4 bases, with 13 bases left in between. Germline V gene data show CDR1 as LNHNV and CDR2 as YYDKDF (reference sequence). CDR3 length equals 16 residues. This chain's CDR3 is CATSRDLAVLGNTIYF. The CDR3 bases are TGTGCCACCAGCAGAGATTTGGCGGTTCTGGGAAACACCATATATTTT. Full variable domain (outside the CDR3, taken from reference TRBV15 and TRBJ1-3): DAMVIQNPRYQVTQFGKPVTLSCSQTLNHNVMYWYQQKSSQAPKLLFHYYDKDFNNEADTPDNFQSRRPNTSFCFLDIRSPGLGDTAMYLCATSRDLAVLGNTIYFGEGSWLTVV.

V and J are TRBV7-9 and TRBJ2-5, with D perhaps matching TRBD2 (6 bases). CDR3 length: 15 amino acids. The germline V and J ends were trimmed by 7 bases and 0 bases, with 15 bases remaining between them. Germline V CDR1 and CDR2: SEHNR, FQNEAQ (reference sequence). The CDR3 coding sequence is TGTGCCAGCAATTATGGCGGGGCCAACCAAGAGACCCAGTACTTC. Amino acid sequence: CASNYGGANQETQYF.

The rearrangement uses TRBV19 and TRBJ1-2; no definite D call. The CDR3 totals 14 residues. V gave up 5 bases and J gave up 0 bases, with 10 bases separating them. The germline V gene has CDR1 LNHDA and CDR2 SQIVND (reference sequence). CDR3 loop: CASSFDTTNYGYTF. The CDR3 nucleotides read TGTGCCAGTAGTTTCGACACGACTAACTATGGCTACACCTTC. Based on the CDR3 plus reference TRBV19 and TRBJ1-2, the full variable domain is DGGITQSPKYLFRKEGQNVTLSCEQNLNHDAMYWYRQDPGQGLRLIYYSQIVNDFQKGDIAEGYSVSREKKESFPLTVTSAQKNPTAFYLCASSFDTTNYGYTFGSGTRLTVV.

DNA for the CDR3: TGTGCCAGCAGTGCGTCCGGGACAGGCGAAGAGACCCAGTACTTC. This codes for CASSASGTGEETQYF. This chain links TRBV27 with TRBJ2-5; 8 bases are a match to TRBD1. The V segment lost 5 bases and the J segment 3 bases; nucleotides outside the gene matches: 8. The germline V gene encodes CDR1 MNHEY and CDR2 SMNVEV (reference sequence). CDR3 length: 15 residues.

The chain employs TRBV6-5 and TRBJ2-7; 10 bases are a match to TRBD2. Per germline, CDR1 MNHEY and CDR2 SVGAGI. With V trimmed by 5 bases and J by 2 bases, 6 bases remained unmatched. This CDR3 has 15 amino acids. The CDR3 region has the DNA TGTGCCAGCAGTCTTACTAGCGGGGAAACCTACGAGCAGTACTTC. As protein: CASSLTSGETYEQYF.

This clone came up once. The CDR3 sequence: CASSQTGGHQPQHF. CDR3 DNA: TGCGCCAGCAGCCAAACAGGGGGACATCAGCCCCAGCATTTT. This rearrangement joins TRBV4-1 to TRBJ1-5, with 8 bases that match TRBD1. CDR3 length: 14 residues. Trimming cost V 2 bases and J 5 bases; bases outside gene matches: 2. CDR1 is MGHRA and CDR2 is YSYEKL in the germline V gene.

A single count supports this clone. The V and J genes are TRBV7-2 and TRBJ1-1; 7 positions agree with TRBD1. The V and J ends lost 5 bases and 5 bases, in that order; junction bases with no gene match: 11. The CDR3 covers 15 residues. Germline lookup yields CDR1 SGHTA and CDR2 FQGNSA. CDR3 nucleotide sequence: TGTGCCAGCAGCCCTCGAGAAGGGGGCAGAACTGAAGCTTTCTTT. Protein sequence: CASSPREGGRTEAFF.

The chain employs TRBV6-5 and TRBJ2-1; D is perhaps TRBD1 (5 bases). Per germline, CDR1 MNHEY and CDR2 SVGAGI. The CDR3 consists of 15 residues. The V and J ends lost 7 bases and 5 bases respectively, with 18 bases between them. The CDR3 DNA reads as TGTGCCAGCAAGGTGGGCAGGGTGGACCACAATGAGCAGTTCTTC. Amino acids: CASKVGRVDHNEQFF.

This clone was observed a single time. J is TRBJ2-5 and V is TRBV6-5; D perhaps matches TRBD2 (6 bases). The germline V gene has CDR1 MNHEY and CDR2 SVGAGI. CDR3 length equals 14 residues. V lost 8 bases and J 1 base, leaving 14 bases between the germline ends. In DNA, the CDR3 is TGTGCCAGCTCGAGGAGCGGGCCCCAAGAGACCCAGTACTTC. Translating it yields CASSRSGPQETQYF.

The chain couples TRBV9 to TRBJ2-2; D gene unclear. V was clipped by 4 bases and J by 4 bases, with 14 bases between them. The germline V gene has CDR1 SGDLS and CDR2 YYNGEE. This CDR3 spans 15 amino acids. In DNA form, the CDR3 reads TGTGCCAGCAGCTTGCCAGTTGGTGTCACCGGGGAGCTGTTTTTT. Amino acids: CASSLPVGVTGELFF.

The sample holds a few counts of this clone. The same CDR3 is also encoded by other DNA sequences in this sample. The gene calls are TRBV9 and TRBJ1-5, with D perhaps TRBD1 (6 bases). This CDR3 spans 14 amino acids. V lost 0 bases to trimming and J lost 2 bases, with 6 bases between them. Germline lookup yields CDR1 SGDLS and CDR2 YYNGEE. The DNA of the CDR3 is TGTGCCAGCAGCGTAGGACAGGGCAATCAGCCCCAGCATTTT. It translates to CASSVGQGNQPQHF.

In this sample, this clone turned up once. The chain recombines TRBV4-3 with TRBJ2-1; 7 bases agree with TRBD2. This CDR3 is 16 amino acids long. Trimming took 1 base from V and 3 from J; bases not matched to a gene: 6. Germline V CDR1 and CDR2: LGHNA, YSLEER. CDR3 protein: CASSQAASGDYNEQFF. CDR3 nucleotides: TGCGCCAGCAGCCAAGCTGCTAGCGGAGACTACAATGAGCAGTTCTTC.

This chain connects TRBV5-1 to TRBJ2-7; tentatively, D is TRBD2 (5 bases). Deletions cut 1 base from V and 0 bases from J, with 14 bases between. Germline V gene lookup returns CDR1 SGHRS and CDR2 YFSETQ. The CDR3 consists of 16 residues. The CDR3 sequence: CASSLWGDLSSYEQYF. CDR3 coding DNA: TGCGCCAGCAGCTTGTGGGGAGACCTGAGCTCCTACGAGCAGTACTTC.

The chain links TRBV5-4 to TRBJ1-2; tentative D call: TRBD1 (6 bases). There are 15 residues in the CDR3. Trimming left V 0 bases short and J 5 bases short, with 14 bases between. Germline CDR1 is SGHNT and CDR2 is YYREEE (reference sequence). The CDR3 is CASSLEAGARYGYTF. CDR3 sequence (DNA): TGTGCCAGCAGCTTGGAGGCGGGGGCAAGATATGGCTACACCTTC.

J is TRBJ2-2 and V is TRBV19, with 9 bases lining up with TRBD1. V lost 10 bases and J lost 7; bases outside the gene matches: 16. Germline-derived CDR1 and CDR2 are LNHDA and SQIVND (reference sequence). This CDR3 contains 16 residues. The chain's CDR3 is CAIGTGRGNKGGELFF. The DNA for the CDR3 is TGTGCCATCGGGACAGGGCGAGGGAACAAGGGCGGGGAGCTGTTTTTT.

The V gene is TRBV6-5, the J gene TRBJ1-2; the D is unclear. The germline V gene encodes CDR1 MNHEY and CDR2 SVGAGI. Trimming left V 2 bases short and J 5 bases short, with 3 bases between. The CDR3 is made up of 11 amino acids. CDR3 sequence reads: CASSYAYGYTF. CDR3 DNA sequence: TGTGCCAGCAGTTACGCGTATGGCTACACCTTC.